This record looks at one T cell receptor beta chain sequence and its context. Its matching antigen is unknown. The record originates from a study of human T cells and chemical hapten exposure. Overall study: Readings were taken at 6 days from patch tests that had applied 0.01% DPC to the upper back.

TCRdb re-called the RACE reads through MiXCR, storing one row per CDR3 protein. The sample yields 380,000 or so distinct CDR3 sequences, around 5.5% seen once. Stated time point: pre-sensitization, week 0. The treatment denotes: therapeutic diphenylcyclopropenone sensitization with weekly scalp DPC. Investigators collected blood before applying each patch test. Study-wide points: TCRs exceeding 1 in 1000 frequency stayed unchanged with DPC sensitization. Expanded TCRs produced significantly more large CDR3 similarity clusters than controls did.

The sequence was collected from a woman between 18 and 30 years old with alopecia areata. Some clones in this sample may be carry-over from other donors' samples. The material sequenced was whole blood, taken in connection with sensitization to the hapten diphenylcyclopropenone (DPC).

The CDR3 DNA follows: TGCGCCAGCAGCCACCACACTAGTTCCTACGAGCAGTACTTC. As protein: CASSHHTSSYEQYF. The chain has TRBV4-1 and TRBJ2-7, with a weak D call TRBD2 (5 bases). Germline V gene lookup returns CDR1 MGHRA and CDR2 YSYEKL. The CDR3 is made up of 14 amino acids. Between the trimmed V and J ends, which lost 3 bases and 1 base, there was a span of 10 bases.